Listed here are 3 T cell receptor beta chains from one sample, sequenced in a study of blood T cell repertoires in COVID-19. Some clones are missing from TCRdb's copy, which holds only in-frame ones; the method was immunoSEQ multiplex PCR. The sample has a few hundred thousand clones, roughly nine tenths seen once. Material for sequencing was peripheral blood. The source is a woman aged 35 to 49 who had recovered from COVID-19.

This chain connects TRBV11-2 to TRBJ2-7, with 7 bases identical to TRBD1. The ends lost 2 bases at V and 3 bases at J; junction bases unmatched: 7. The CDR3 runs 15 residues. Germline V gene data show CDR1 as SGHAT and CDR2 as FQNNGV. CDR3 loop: CASSLSSRDSYEQYF. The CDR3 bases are TGTGCCAGCAGCTTAAGTTCCCGGGACAGCTACGAGCAGTACTTC.

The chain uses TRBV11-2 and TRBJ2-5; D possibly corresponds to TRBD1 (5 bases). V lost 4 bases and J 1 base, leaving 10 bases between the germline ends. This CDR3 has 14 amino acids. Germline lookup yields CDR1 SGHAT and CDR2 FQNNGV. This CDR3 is CASSSPDSQETQYF. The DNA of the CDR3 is TGTGCCAGCAGCTCCCCAGACAGCCAAGAGACCCAGTACTTC.

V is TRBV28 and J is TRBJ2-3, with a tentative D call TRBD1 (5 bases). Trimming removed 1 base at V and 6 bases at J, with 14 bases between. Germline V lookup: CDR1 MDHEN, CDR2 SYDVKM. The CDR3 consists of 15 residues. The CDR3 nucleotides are TGTGCCAGCAGTTTATCGCCTAGGGGTGGGGATACGCAGTATTTT. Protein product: CASSLSPRGGDTQYF.